A single sample gave rise to the 23 T cell receptor beta chains below, sequenced in a study of shared clonotypes between healthy human individuals (dated by TCRdb to 2018 to 2021). Library construction relied on the immunoSEQ multiplex PCR assay. TCRdb's version of the immuneACCESS table is confined to in-frame rearrangements and falls short of the full clone set. An unresolved V gene accounts for under half of the shortfall where checked; the remainder is of unknown origin. For this sample the table gives about 500,000 clones, of which more than 70% were detected only once. The ten largest clones take up more than 10% of the sample. Sequenced sample: PBMCs. Receptor source: a woman between 40 and 55 years old in good health. Some clones in this sample may be carry-over from other donors' samples.

Only one count was recorded for this clone. V is TRBV6-1 and J is TRBJ1-2; no clear D. Between the trimmed V and J ends, which lost 5 bases and 8 bases, there was a span of 12 bases. This CDR3 is 12 amino acids long. Germline V gene data show CDR1 as MNHNS and CDR2 as SASEGT. The DNA for the CDR3 is TGTGCCAGCAGTCCTCGGACGAGGGGCTACACCTTC. Amino acids: CASSPRTRGYTF.

V usage is TRBV7-9 and J usage is TRBJ1-1, with D perhaps matching TRBD1 (6 bases). CDR1 and CDR2 (germline): SEHNR, FQNEAQ (reference sequence). The CDR3 runs 16 residues. V shed 2 bases and J shed 11 bases, with 24 bases lying between them. CDR3 loop: CASSLRPQGTAQYAFF. The CDR3 DNA follows: TGTGCCAGCAGCTTACGGCCACAGGGTACCGCCCAATATGCTTTCTTT.

This chain connects TRBV7-3 to TRBJ2-3; D is unresolved. V dropped 5 bases and J dropped 4 bases, with 10 bases sitting between them. The CDR3 runs to 13 residues. Germline CDR1 reads SGHTA; CDR2 reads FQGTGA. CDR3 bases: TGTGCCAGCAGCCTGCCTCCCGCAGATACGCAGTATTTT. This sequence encodes CASSLPPADTQYF. The full variable domain, its missing parts supplied by reference TRBV7-3 and TRBJ2-3, is GAGVSQTPSNKVTEKGKYVELRCDPISGHTALYWYRQSLGQGPEFLIYFQGTGAADDSGLPNDRFFAVRPEGSVSTLKIQRTERGDSAVYLCASSLPPADTQYFGPGTRLTVL.

Concerning this clone: At one end the junction does not follow the germline gene, possibly because of a read error. The chain uses TRBV5-4 and TRBJ2-5, with D maybe TRBD2 (7 bases). Germline V gene sequence: CDR1 SGHNT, CDR2 YYREEE (reference sequence). The CDR3 runs to 17 residues. CDR3 DNA: TGCGCCAGCAGCCAAGATCCTAGCGGACAGCCTCAAGAGACCCAGTACTTC. As protein: CASSQDPSGQPQETQYF.

This clone turned up a few times. The V call is TRBV2, the J call TRBJ1-1; no clear D gene. Trimming stripped 7 bases from V and 2 bases from J, with 11 bases between. This CDR3 contains 13 residues. Germline-derived CDR1 and CDR2 are SNHLY and FYNNEI. DNA of the CDR3: TGTGCCAGCACAGCGCAGTTTAACACTGAAGCTTTCTTT. Protein: CASTAQFNTEAFF.

In this sample, this clone turned up once. The chain carries TRBV29-1 and TRBJ1-5; tentatively, D is TRBD1 (5 bases). V shed 3 bases and J shed 7 bases, with 16 bases lying between them. CDR1 is SQVTM, CDR2 ANQGSEA, per germline. The CDR3 is 14 amino acids. The CDR3 protein is CSVDPGTPGQPQHF. The CDR3 DNA follows: TGCAGCGTTGACCCCGGGACCCCAGGCCAGCCCCAGCATTTT.

The chain recombines TRBV7-6 with TRBJ2-2, with D perhaps TRBD1 or TRBD2 (5 bases each). The V gene lost 5 bases and the J gene lost 3 bases, with 19 bases spanning the gap. Looked up from germline, CDR1 is SGHVS and CDR2 is FNYEAQ. The CDR3 extends over 17 amino acids. The CDR3 here is CASSPGPKKGDTGELFF. CDR3 coding DNA: TGTGCCAGCAGCCCGGGACCGAAAAAGGGAGACACCGGGGAGCTGTTTTTT.

In nucleotides, the CDR3 is TGTGCCAGTAGTATCGGGAGTAACAATGAGCAGTTCTTC. It translates to CASSIGSNNEQFF. J is TRBJ2-1 and V is TRBV19, with D maybe TRBD2 (6 bases). The V end lost 3 bases, the J end lost 5 bases, and 8 bases lay between the germline ends. This CDR3 comprises 13 residues. Germline V lookup: CDR1 LNHDA, CDR2 SQIVND (reference sequence).

Remarks on this clone: This likely traces to a read error, being one base from a far larger clone. This sequence joins TRBV10-2 and TRBJ2-1, with 9 bases fitting TRBD2. J lost 12 bases, V lost 3 bases, and 18 bases had no gene match. CDR1 is WSHSY and CDR2 is SAAADI in the germline V gene. This CDR3 contains 17 residues. The chain's CDR3 is CASSDPGLVGDSGRQFF. The CDR3, as DNA: TGCGCCAGCAGTGATCCTGGACTAGTGGGAGATAGCGGGAGGCAGTTCTTC.

The rearrangement uses TRBV28 and TRBJ1-1; 8 bases agree with TRBD1. J gave up 11 bases and V 2 bases, and 7 bases lay outside the gene matches. Germline lookup yields CDR1 MDHEN and CDR2 SYDVKM. The CDR3 spans 13 residues. The CDR3 DNA reads TGTGCCAGCAGTTTACCCGGACAGGGTTTGGCTTTCTTT. Amino acids: CASSLPGQGLAFF.

The V call is TRBV6-1, the J call TRBJ1-5, with D maybe TRBD1 (6 bases). Trimming took off 2 bases at V and 4 bases at J, with 15 bases between the two ends. The CDR3 runs 16 residues. Germline values: CDR1 MNHNS, CDR2 SASEGT. CDR3 nucleotide sequence: TGTGCCAGCAGTGAAAGTAGGACAGTTAAGAATCAGCCCCAGCATTTT. It is translated as CASSESRTVKNQPQHF.

The chain's CDR3 is CATSDRTVSVYEQYF. CDR3 DNA: TGTGCCACCAGCGATCGTACAGTCTCGGTATACGAGCAGTACTTC. The chain is built from TRBV15 and TRBJ2-7; D uncertain. The germline V gene has CDR1 LNHNV and CDR2 YYDKDF (reference sequence). The V end lost 5 bases, the J end lost 4 bases, and 18 bases lay between the germline ends. This CDR3 is built from 15 residues.

This clone has only a few counts. One base away lies a much larger clone, so this may be a sequencing read error. The V and J genes are TRBV30 and TRBJ1-2; D remains ambiguous. The CDR3 totals 13 residues. The V end was cut by 6 bases, the J end by 1 base, with 12 bases between. The germline V gene has CDR1 GTSNPN and CDR2 SVGIG (reference sequence). CDR3 sequence (DNA): TGTGCCTGCCCAGGACGGATTAACTATGGCTACACCTTC. This gives the protein CACPGRINYGYTF.

The CDR3 reads CASSLGRVSYEQYF. CDR3 nucleotides: TGTGCCAGCAGCTTAGGGCGGGTTTCCTACGAGCAGTACTTC. This chain connects TRBV7-2 to TRBJ2-7; D possibly corresponds to TRBD2 (5 bases). V lost 1 base and J 1 base, leaving 8 bases between the germline ends. This CDR3 is 14 amino acids long. The V gene's germline CDR1 is SGHTA and CDR2 FQGNSA.

This clone is a singleton in its sample. The germline gene is not matched at one end of the junction; a read error may be the cause. Within the sample, other DNA sequences also encode this same CDR3. The gene calls are TRBV30 and TRBJ2-2; no clear D. This CDR3 is built from 13 residues. In germline, CDR1 is GTSNPN, CDR2 SVGIG (reference sequence). Here the CDR3 reads CTQRWLNTGELFF. CDR3 in DNA: TGCACCCAGAGGTGGCTTAACACCGGGGAGCTGTTTTTT.

The rearrangement joins TRBV10-2 to TRBJ2-7; D not resolved. This CDR3 has 14 residues. V was cut by 3 bases and J by 4 bases, with 13 bases left in between. Germline CDR1 reads WSHSY; CDR2 reads SAAADI. The CDR3, as DNA: TGCGCCAGCAGTGAAGGCGTAGGGCTATACGAGCAGTACTTC. This gives the protein CASSEGVGLYEQYF.

The chain joins TRBV4-2 to TRBJ1-1, with 12 bases matching TRBD1. The V gene's germline CDR1 is LGHNA and CDR2 YNFKEQ. V was pared by 0 bases and J by 5 bases, with 4 bases of the junction left unmatched. The CDR3 contains 16 residues. The CDR3 bases are TGTGCCAGCAGCCAAGACGGGACAGGGGGCGCGACTGAAGCTTTCTTT. Its protein is CASSQDGTGGATEAFF.

The chain recombines TRBV11-2 with TRBJ2-5; the D call may be TRBD1 or TRBD2 (5 bases each). Trimming removed 5 bases from V and 2 bases from J, with 15 bases in between. Germline V gene lookup returns CDR1 SGHAT and CDR2 FQNNGV. This CDR3 has 15 amino acids. CDR3 DNA: TGTGCCAGCAGCCCCTCCCCGGGGCAGCAAGAGACCCAGTACTTC. It encodes CASSPSPGQQETQYF.

The CDR3 nucleotides read TGTGCTAGTGGTTTGGTCGGGGCCGCCGGGGAGCTGTTTTTT. It encodes CASGLVGAAGELFF. This chain links TRBV12-5 with TRBJ2-2; D is possibly TRBD1 or TRBD2 (5 bases each). The V gene lost 0 bases and the J gene lost 6 bases, with 8 bases spanning the gap. The CDR3 totals 14 residues. Germline-derived CDR1 and CDR2 are LGHNT and FRNRAP.

The J gene is TRBJ2-2, the V gene TRBV6-1; D is uncertain. The CDR3 sequence is 15 residues long. V dropped 2 bases and J dropped 0 bases, with 7 bases sitting between them. Germline V lookup: CDR1 MNHNS, CDR2 SASEGT. The CDR3 reads CASSETTTNTGELFF. For the CDR3, the DNA is TGTGCCAGCAGTGAAACAACAACGAACACCGGGGAGCTGTTTTTT.

The chain combines TRBV29-1 with TRBJ1-5; TRBD1 agrees at 11 bases. Germline V lookup: CDR1 SQVTM, CDR2 ANQGSEA. V lost 6 bases to trimming and J lost 6 bases; unmatched junction nucleotides: 4. This CDR3 comprises 13 residues. The CDR3 reads CSVQDRGLQPQHF. The CDR3 DNA sequence: TGCAGCGTCCAGGACAGGGGGCTTCAGCCCCAGCATTTT.

This clone occurred many times. This chain connects TRBV6-5 to TRBJ2-7; D is unresolved. This CDR3 has 13 amino acids. CDR1 is MNHEY, CDR2 SVGAGI, per germline. V shed 10 bases and J shed 1 base, with 14 bases lying between them. The CDR3 reads CATQKDRSYEQYF. The DNA for the CDR3 is TGTGCCACCCAAAAGGACCGATCCTACGAGCAGTACTTC.

V usage is TRBV27 and J usage is TRBJ2-7, with D maybe TRBD2 (7 bases). Trimming took off 0 bases at V and 2 bases at J, with 20 bases between the two ends. The CDR3 runs to 18 residues. Germline loops: CDR1 MNHEY, CDR2 SMNVEV (reference sequence). In DNA, the CDR3 is TGTGCCAGCAGTTTATCAGAGGACTCGGGGGCGGGAGCCTACGAGCAGTACTTC. This sequence encodes CASSLSEDSGAGAYEQYF.